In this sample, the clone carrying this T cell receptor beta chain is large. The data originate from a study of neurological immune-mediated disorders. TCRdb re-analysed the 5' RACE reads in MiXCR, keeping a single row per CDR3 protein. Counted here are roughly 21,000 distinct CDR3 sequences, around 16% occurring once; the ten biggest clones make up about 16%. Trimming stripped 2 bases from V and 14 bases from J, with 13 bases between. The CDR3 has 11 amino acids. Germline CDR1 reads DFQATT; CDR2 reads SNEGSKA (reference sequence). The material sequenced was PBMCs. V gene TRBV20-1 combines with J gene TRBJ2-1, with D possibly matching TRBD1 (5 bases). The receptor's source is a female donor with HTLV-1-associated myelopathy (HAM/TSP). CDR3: CSARSDTVEFF. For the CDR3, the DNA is TGCAGTGCTAGATCGGACACCGTAGAGTTCTTC.